This T cell receptor beta chain was retrieved from a study of HIV-infected children after antiretroviral therapy interruption. The CDR3 has 14 residues. Trimming cost V 3 bases and J 2 bases, with 9 bases left between them. Germline V gene sequence: CDR1 SGHTA, CDR2 FQGTGA. Unique molecular identifiers were included in an RNA-based 3' RACE TCR library. TCRdb reanalysed the 3' RACE reads using MiXCR and keeps one entry per CDR3 protein. This sample has around 50,000 distinct CDR3 sequences; 3.5% to 5% occur once, and the top ten carry 0.7%. This clonotype has a count of ten or more. The sample's treatment: PENTA 11 planned treatment interruption arm or continuous ART arm.

This chain connects TRBV7-3 to TRBJ2-3; D is perhaps TRBD1 or TRBD2 (5 bases each). Here the sequenced sample was CD45RA+ CD4+ T cells from PBMCs, pooled from several time points, taken from a donor given antiretroviral therapy, either interrupted or continuous. This sample's subset: naive CD4+ CD45RA+ CD45RO- T cells. The source is a pool of human donors with HIV. CDR3 coding DNA: TGTGCCAGCAGCTTGAGAGGGGTCACAGATACGCAGTATTTT. It translates to CASSLRGVTDTQYF. The complete variable domain, with remaining parts taken from reference TRBV7-3 and TRBJ2-3, reads GAGVSQTPSNKVTEKGKYVELRCDPISGHTALYWYRQSLGQGPEFLIYFQGTGAADDSGLPNDRFFAVRPEGSVSTLKIQRTERGDSAVYLCASSLRGVTDTQYFGPGTRLTVL.